The T cell receptor beta chain under discussion was sequenced for a study of human T cells and chemical hapten exposure (dated by TCRdb to 2020 to 2022). Background on the whole study: The libraries were sequenced as a pool, and the TCR yield per sample differed mostly because of small variations in library volumes within the pool. The study tracked peripheral blood TCR repertoire changes in vivo during primary and secondary sensitization to the hapten diphenylcyclopropenone (DPC) in alopecia patients.

The germline V gene yields WSHSY for CDR1 and SAAADI for CDR2. At the junction V is shortened by 6 bases and J by 4 bases, with 13 bases in between. Counted from cysteine to phenylalanine, this CDR3 has 13 amino acids. Only CDR3 DNA remains: 39 bases, in frame from the first base. Total RNA was isolated from unfractionated whole blood collected in Tempus Blood RNA tubes. As TCR sequencing controls, several healthy volunteers were used, with blood taken at day 0, 2 weeks and 6 weeks. The sample holds a few counts of this clonotype. This clone's antigen is unknown. The sample holds no much larger clone one base away, and base qualities are not on file. What the work shows at the level of the full study, not this receptor alone: The number of TCRs above 1 in 1000 frequency did not change with DPC sensitization; there was no evidence of global repertoire structure alterations. Repeated subsampling changed both the strength of the expansion versus patch-test correlation and the threshold at which the correlation became significant.

During library preparation, unique molecular identifiers were attached to individual cDNA molecules so that TCRs could be counted quantitatively and reproducibly. For every blood RNA sample, sequencing covered both the TCR alpha and TCR beta chains. In the authors' own workflow: Samples had a median of around 92,000 TCRs, with a range from 23,224 to 690,600. The Decombinator software suite was used to annotate the V, J and CDR3 of the TCR reads. For the PS versus PT1 abundance plots, all samples were subsampled to the same number of TCRs (28,000). Expanded TCRs were defined as absent before sensitization and observed at least eight times at the 2-week time point. TCRdb cleaned the public reads at Q25 with fastp, built clones with MiXCR and kept in-frame beta chains. Identical CDR3 proteins give one entry, which carries the most common genes and DNA. It is TCRdb's table, rather than the study itself, that gives the V and J calls and clone size. Within this sample are about 120,000 distinct CDR3 sequences, with 6.5% to 10% of them counted one time only. 1.3% to 1.5% of the sample goes to the ten largest clones.

The chain is encoded by TRBV10-2 joined to TRBJ2-7; the best D guess is TRBD1, with 5 bases matching. The source of this sequence is a human donor in good health. Some clones in this sample may be carry-over from other donors' samples. Donor details come from another sample of the same person, matched by shared clones. The sample was whole blood. CDR3 loop: CASRDPTGYEQYF. In nucleotide form, the sequence is TGCGCCAGCAGGGACCCAACAGGATACGAGCAGTACTTC.